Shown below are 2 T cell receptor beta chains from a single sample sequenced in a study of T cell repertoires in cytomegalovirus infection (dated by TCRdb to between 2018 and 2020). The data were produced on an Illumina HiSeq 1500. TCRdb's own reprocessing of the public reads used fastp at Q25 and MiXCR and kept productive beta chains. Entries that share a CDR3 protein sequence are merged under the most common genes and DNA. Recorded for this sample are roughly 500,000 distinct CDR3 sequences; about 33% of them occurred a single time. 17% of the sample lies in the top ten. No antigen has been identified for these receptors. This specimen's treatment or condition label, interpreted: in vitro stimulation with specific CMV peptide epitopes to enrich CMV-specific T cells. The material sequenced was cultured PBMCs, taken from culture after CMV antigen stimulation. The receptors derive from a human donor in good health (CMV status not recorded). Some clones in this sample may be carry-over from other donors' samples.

In nucleotides, the CDR3 is TGTGCCACCAGTGATTTTGCGGTCTCCTACAATGAGCAGTTCTTC. It yields the protein CATSDFAVSYNEQFF. The chain has TRBV24-1 and TRBJ2-1; D gene ambiguous. The germline V gene has CDR1 KGHDR and CDR2 SFDVKD. V was shortened by 1 base and J by 0 bases, with 6 bases between the two germline ends. The CDR3 spans 15 residues.

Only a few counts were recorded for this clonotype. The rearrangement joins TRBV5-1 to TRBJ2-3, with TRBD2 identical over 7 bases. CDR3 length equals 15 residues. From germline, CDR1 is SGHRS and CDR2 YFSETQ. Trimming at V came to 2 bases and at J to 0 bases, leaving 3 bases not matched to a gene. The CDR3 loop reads CASSFGGTSTDTQYF. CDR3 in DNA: TGCGCCAGCAGCTTCGGGGGGACTAGCACAGATACGCAGTATTTT.